The 31 T cell receptor beta chains listed next were all sequenced from one sample in a study of monozygotic twins with inflammatory bowel disease. With the 5' RACE reads reprocessed, TCRdb shows one record per CDR3 protein and no DNA. In all, the sample yields about 440,000 distinct CDR3 sequences. Specimen: blood. The receptor set was obtained from a human donor with ulcerative colitis or Crohn's disease, or a healthy co-twin of an affected twin (not recorded which).

The rearrangement joins TRBV7-9 to TRBJ1-5. The CDR3 covers 15 residues. Germline loops: CDR1 SEHNR, CDR2 FQNEAQ (reference sequence). CDR3 sequence: CASRNLGLSNQPQHF.

This chain uses TRBV10-3 with TRBJ2-2; no DNA is available, so the TRBD2 call from TCRdb remains unchecked. This CDR3 has 15 amino acids. Germline CDR1 and CDR2: ENHRY and SYGVKD. The CDR3 sequence is CAISEERWNTGELFF.

V gene TRBV28 combines with J gene TRBJ2-5; there is no DNA to check the TCRdb D call of TRBD2. This CDR3 contains 14 residues. Germline CDR1 and CDR2: MDHEN and SYDVKM. The CDR3 spells CASSEQGGEETQYF.

CDR3 in amino acids: CASSPPGSPYNEQFF. The V and J genes are TRBV18 and TRBJ2-1. The CDR3 extends over 15 amino acids. Germline V gene sequence: CDR1 KGHSH, CDR2 LQKENI.

V and J are TRBV10-3 and TRBJ1-2; with no DNA, the TCRdb D assignment of TRBD1 cannot be verified. The germline V gene encodes CDR1 ENHRY and CDR2 SYGVKD. The CDR3 runs 17 residues. The chain's CDR3 is CAISLTGLGGREGGYTF.

The rearrangement links TRBV5-8 to TRBJ1-2. This CDR3 has 15 residues. Germline V gene data show CDR1 as SGHTS and CDR2 as YDEGEE. The CDR3 sequence: CASSLDRATNYGYTF.

V usage is TRBV6-2 or TRBV6-3 and J usage is TRBJ1-2. Germline V gene lookup returns CDR1 MNHEY and CDR2 SVGEGT. This CDR3 is built from 14 residues. The CDR3 region is CASSHQGPDYGYTF.

The V call is TRBV6-5, the J call TRBJ1-1; TCRdb reports TRBD1, a call that lacks DNA to check it against. CDR1 is MNHEY and CDR2 is SVGAGI in the germline V gene. The CDR3 is 13 residues long. The CDR3 here is CASRTYQGTEAFF.

V usage is TRBV19 and J usage is TRBJ1-2; lacking DNA, the TRBD1 call made by TCRdb goes unchecked. The CDR3 is made up of 15 amino acids. Germline V gene data show CDR1 as LNHDA and CDR2 as SQIVND (reference sequence). CDR3 region: CASSMEGRPNDGYTF.

The chain links TRBV9 to TRBJ2-2; TCRdb picks TRBD1, but there is no DNA to check that call. The CDR3 is 16 amino acids. CDR1 is SGDLS, CDR2 YYNGEE, per germline. The CDR3 protein is CASSVGTGFNTGELFF.

The CDR3 protein is CATSIPPRGAANTGELFF. V gene TRBV15 combines with J gene TRBJ2-2; TCRdb indicates TRBD1, and absent DNA this call remains unverified. The CDR3 length is 18 residues. CDR1 and CDR2 from the germline V gene are LNHNV and YYDKDF (reference sequence).

J is TRBJ2-7 and V is TRBV6-5; the D call from TCRdb, TRBD2, cannot be confirmed without DNA. Germline values: CDR1 MNHEY, CDR2 SVGAGI. CDR3 length equals 15 residues. The CDR3 reads CASSSPTSGRAGVYF.

The genes are TRBV27 and TRBJ2-6; TCRdb lists TRBD2, though no DNA is available to test this call. The V gene's germline CDR1 is MNHEY and CDR2 SMNVEV (reference sequence). The CDR3 extends over 18 amino acids. The CDR3 sequence is CASSLGLAGGSGANVLTF.

The chain is built from TRBV5-6 and TRBJ2-1; there is no DNA to check the TCRdb D call of TRBD1. Germline-derived CDR1 and CDR2 are SGHDT and YYEEEE. The CDR3 totals 14 residues. This CDR3 is CASSPFGGYNEQFF.

J is TRBJ1-6 and V is TRBV30; TCRdb names TRBD1, which stays unverified in the absence of DNA. CDR1 and CDR2 (germline): GTSNPN, SVGIG (reference sequence). CDR3 length: 12 amino acids. CDR3 region: CACGTVDSPLHF.

The chain carries TRBV12-3 or TRBV12-4 and TRBJ2-7; lacking DNA, the TRBD2 call made by TCRdb goes unchecked. This CDR3 spans 14 amino acids. This CDR3 reads CASSLMRVSREQYF.

V and J are TRBV5-6 and TRBJ2-1; TCRdb selects TRBD2, and the lack of DNA leaves this call unchecked. The CDR3 is made up of 14 amino acids. The V gene's germline CDR1 is SGHDT and CDR2 YYEEEE. The CDR3 region is CASSLVGVGNEQFF.

The CDR3 sequence is CSVGQGTANEKLFF. The chain links TRBV29-1 to TRBJ1-4; no DNA is available, so the TRBD1 call from TCRdb remains unchecked. CDR1 is SQVTM and CDR2 is ANQGSEA in the germline V gene. CDR3 length equals 14 residues.

The chain has TRBV20-1 and TRBJ2-5; TCRdb gives TRBD2 as the D gene, but with no DNA this cannot be confirmed. Germline lookup yields CDR1 DFQATT and CDR2 SNEGSKA (reference sequence). CDR3 length: 14 residues. This CDR3 is CSALARSRQETQYF.

The gene calls are TRBV20-1 and TRBJ1-5. CDR1 is DFQATT, CDR2 SNEGSKA, per germline (reference sequence). The CDR3 covers 15 residues. CDR3 region: CSARSQGGGNQPQHF.

V gene TRBV20-1 combines with J gene TRBJ2-7; checking the TCRdb D call of TRBD1 is not possible without DNA. The CDR3 runs 14 residues. Germline V gives CDR1 DFQATT, CDR2 SNEGSKA (reference sequence). CDR3 in amino acids: CSAGGNYGTYEQYF.

This rearrangement joins TRBV12-3 or TRBV12-4 to TRBJ1-5. The CDR3 totals 11 residues. The CDR3 loop reads CASSQEARQHF.

V and J are TRBV5-8 and TRBJ2-1; TCRdb proposes TRBD2, but this gene call is untestable without DNA. The germline V gene has CDR1 SGHTS and CDR2 YDEGEE. This CDR3 has 15 residues. The CDR3 here is CASSLVVAGAMRTFF.

The chain joins TRBV7-3 to TRBJ2-1; as DNA is missing, the TRBD1 call by TCRdb cannot be tested. CDR3 length: 13 amino acids. CDR1 SGHTA and CDR2 FQGTGA come from the germline V gene. CDR3 residues: CASSGNRGSEQFF.

The chain couples TRBV28 to TRBJ1-6; no DNA is available, so the TRBD1 call from TCRdb remains unchecked. The CDR3 contains 12 residues. Germline values: CDR1 MDHEN, CDR2 SYDVKM. CDR3 loop: CASRQGISPLHF.

The genes are TRBV10-3 and TRBJ2-6. There are 14 residues in the CDR3. Germline CDR1 ENHRY, CDR2 SYGVKD. The CDR3 loop is CAISDGSGANVLTF.

The V gene is TRBV20-1, the J gene TRBJ2-7; TCRdb designates TRBD1, a call that cannot be tested without DNA. This CDR3 has 16 amino acids. Germline V gives CDR1 DFQATT, CDR2 SNEGSKA (reference sequence). CDR3: CSARVKRRDRFSEQYF.

The V and J genes are TRBV24-1 and TRBJ2-1. This CDR3 region has 15 residues. The V gene's germline CDR1 is KGHDR and CDR2 SFDVKD. The CDR3 is CATSDAAATNNEQFF.

The chain couples TRBV19 to TRBJ1-3. CDR1 and CDR2 from the germline V gene are LNHDA and SQIVND (reference sequence). The CDR3 consists of 16 residues. CDR3 loop: CASSSSIAYSGNTIYF.

The V and J genes are TRBV7-2 and TRBJ2-3; TCRdb outputs TRBD2, but without DNA this stays unchecked. Germline CDR1 is SGHTA and CDR2 is FQGNSA. The CDR3 is made up of 15 amino acids. The CDR3 here is CASSLWREDPDTQYF.

The chain uses TRBV20-1 and TRBJ2-5; TCRdb returns TRBD2, unconfirmable since there is no DNA. This CDR3 is 13 amino acids long. CDR1 is DFQATT, CDR2 SNEGSKA, per germline (reference sequence). This CDR3 is CSATKDSDGTQYF.